The 13 T cell receptor beta chains listed next were all sequenced from one sample in a study of blood T cells in healthy people across ages. For the second PCR, which ran for about 7 to 12 cycles, a sample-barcoded 5' primer and a J-beta primer mix were used. TCRdb analysed the 5' RACE reads with MiXCR anew, one entry per CDR3 protein. The sample shows fewer than 2 million distinct CDR3 sequences, about two fifths of them seen only once. Sequenced: blood. These receptors came from a human donor in good health.

CDR3 amino acids: CSAAKGGTNEKLFF. The CDR3 DNA reads as TGCAGTGCGGCTAAAGGTGGAACTAATGAAAAACTGTTTTTT. The chain employs TRBV20-1 and TRBJ1-4; D not certain. This CDR3 has 14 amino acids. The germline V and J ends were trimmed by 6 bases and 1 base, with 12 bases remaining between them. CDR1 and CDR2 (germline): DFQATT, SNEGSKA (reference sequence).

This chain joins TRBV6-5 and TRBJ1-6, with 8 bases fitting TRBD1. After removal of 5 bases from V and 7 bases from J, the junction contained 7 bases not matched to a gene. Germline CDR1 reads MNHEY; CDR2 reads SVGAGI. This CDR3 is 15 amino acids long. The CDR3 coding sequence is TGTGCCAGCAGTCTGGACAGGGTCGTCAATTCACCCCTCCACTTT. It codes for CASSLDRVVNSPLHF.

Comments on this clonotype: A junction end diverges from the germline sequence, so it may reflect a read error. The chain employs TRBV20-1 and TRBJ2-4, with 7 bases matching TRBD2. Germline lookup yields CDR1 DFQATT and CDR2 SNEGSKA (reference sequence). The CDR3 spans 14 residues. The chain's CDR3 is CSASRRTRQNTQYF. CDR3 in DNA: TGCAGTGCTAGTCGGAGGACTAGGCAAAACACTCAGTACTTC.

The rearrangement uses TRBV7-9 and TRBJ2-1; 7 nucleotides match TRBD1. V was clipped by 4 bases and J by 10 bases; unmatched bases: 22. CDR1 is SEHNR, CDR2 FQNEAQ, per germline (reference sequence). The CDR3 runs 18 residues. The CDR3 DNA sequence: TGTGCCAGCAGCTGGGTAGAGGGTATGGGACAGCCCCCATGGGAGCAGTTCTTC. Translated: CASSWVEGMGQPPWEQFF.

The rearrangement links TRBV20-1 to TRBJ2-3; D unclear. Trimming took off 0 bases at V and 2 bases at J, with 12 bases between the two ends. From germline, CDR1 is DFQATT and CDR2 SNEGSKA (reference sequence). The CDR3 has 15 residues. This chain's CDR3 is CSARDRPTPTDTQYF. The CDR3 nucleotides are TGCAGTGCTAGAGATCGGCCAACCCCCACAGATACGCAGTATTTT.

This chain uses TRBV6-1 with TRBJ1-2, with a possible D match to TRBD1 (5 bases). Deletions cut 1 base from V and 4 bases from J, with 10 bases between. Germline CDR1 reads MNHNS; CDR2 reads SASEGT. The CDR3 has 14 amino acids. The CDR3 region is CASSEVGQGYGYTF. The CDR3 DNA reads TGTGCCAGCAGTGAAGTTGGCCAGGGCTATGGCTACACCTTC.

The chain combines TRBV10-3 with TRBJ2-3; 10 bases align to TRBD2. J lost 4 bases, V lost 0 bases, and 13 bases had no gene match. The V gene's germline CDR1 is ENHRY and CDR2 SYGVKD. This CDR3 is 19 amino acids long. CDR3 loop: CAISESPSGGKRGADTQYF. The CDR3 bases are TGTGCCATCAGTGAGTCGCCTAGCGGGGGAAAAAGGGGGGCAGATACGCAGTATTTT.

The chain employs TRBV20-1 and TRBJ2-5; D tentatively reads TRBD1 or TRBD2 (5 bases each). The CDR3 has 15 residues. V lost 1 base and J 1 base, leaving 13 bases between the germline ends. The germline V gene has CDR1 DFQATT and CDR2 SNEGSKA (reference sequence). The CDR3 is CSARAGANSQETQYF. DNA of the CDR3: TGCAGTGCTAGAGCCGGGGCGAATTCCCAAGAGACCCAGTACTTC.

This clonotype was seen more than once but under ten times. The chain recombines TRBV6-2 or TRBV6-3 with TRBJ2-1, with D maybe TRBD1 (5 bases). CDR1 and CDR2 (germline): MNHEY, SVGEGT. The CDR3 runs to 15 residues. V was pared by 5 bases and J by 5 bases, with 16 bases between. In nucleotides, the CDR3 is TGTGCCAGCAGTCCTCGCCAGGGATGGAACAATGAGCAGTTCTTC. This translates into CASSPRQGWNNEQFF.

This rearrangement joins TRBV5-1 to TRBJ1-2, with 9 bases aligning to TRBD1. The V segment lost 1 base and the J segment 4 bases; nucleotides outside the gene matches: 5. Germline V lookup: CDR1 SGHRS, CDR2 YFSETQ. The CDR3 loop spans 15 amino acids. This chain's CDR3 is CASSLMTGGFYGYTF. The CDR3, as DNA: TGCGCCAGCAGCTTGATGACAGGGGGTTTCTATGGCTACACCTTC. Together with reference TRBV5-1 and TRBJ1-2, the CDR3 gives the full variable domain: KAGVTQTPRYLIKTRGQQVTLSCSPISGHRSVSWYQQTPGQGLQFLFEYFSETQRNKGNFPGRFSGRQFSNSRSEMNVSTLELGDSALYLCASSLMTGGFYGYTFGSGTRLTVV.

This sequence joins TRBV7-2 and TRBJ2-6, with D unclear. Trimming removed 1 base from V and 2 bases from J, with 6 bases in between. CDR1 SGHTA and CDR2 FQGNSA come from the germline V gene. The CDR3 extends over 15 amino acids. The CDR3 protein is CASSLDVPGANVLTF. CDR3 coding DNA: TGTGCCAGCAGCTTAGACGTACCTGGGGCCAACGTCCTGACTTTC.

This clonotype occurred a few times. The rearrangement uses TRBV13 and TRBJ2-7; D might be TRBD2 (6 bases). The CDR3 loop spans 16 amino acids. Germline loops: CDR1 PRHDT, CDR2 FYEKMQ (reference sequence). V lost 3 bases, J lost 3 bases, and 18 bases lay in between. The CDR3 DNA follows: TGTGCCAGCAGCTTTCATCGGGGGAAGTCAATCTACGAGCAGTACTTC. Protein sequence: CASSFHRGKSIYEQYF. Complete variable domain (other parts from reference TRBV13 and TRBJ2-7): AAGVIQSPRHLIKEKRETATLKCYPIPRHDTVYWYQQGPGQDPQFLISFYEKMQSDKGSIPDRFSAQQFSDYHSELNMSSLELGDSALYFCASSFHRGKSIYEQYFGPGTRLTVT.

This clonotype has just a few counts. This rearrangement joins TRBV12-3 or TRBV12-4 to TRBJ2-7; 8 positions agree with TRBD1. Germline trimming cut 0 bases from V and 5 bases from J; bases unmatched to any gene: 6. The CDR3 is made up of 15 amino acids. DNA for the CDR3: TGTGCCAGCAGTTTAGCAGGACAGGGTGTCCACGAGCAGTACTTC. It encodes CASSLAGQGVHEQYF.